This section outlines one TCR beta chain sequence together with its context. Its antigen is currently unknown. The sample belongs to a study of shared clonotypes between healthy human individuals. Study observations and caveats: The low donor count limited represented genetic and exposure-history diversity. Sequencing depth was predicted to influence how clonotypes are shared among donors.

As processed by the authors: Filtering differed because ImmunoSEQ produced junction-only sequences that carried no quality scores. Assay: immunoSEQ multiplex PCR; the TCRdb copy retains only in-frame clones and omits some. Clone size and the V and J calls come from that table; the DNA yielded D and trimming. The repertoire has 530,000 or so clones, 60% to 80% of them found once; the top ten carry 12%. The germline V gene encodes CDR1 SNHLY and CDR2 FYNNEI. Trimming at V came to 9 bases and at J to 10 bases, leaving 10 bases not matched to a gene. The CDR3 totals 14 residues. The rearrangement links TRBV2 to TRBJ2-1; TRBD2 matches at 12 bases. The source material was PBMCs. The receptor was derived from a woman in her forties in good health. Some clones in this sample may be carry-over from other donors' samples. The CDR3 DNA sequence: TGTGCCAGGGAGGGACTAGCGGGTCGAAACGAGCAGTTCTTC. Translation: CAREGLAGRNEQFF.